The 20 T cell receptor beta chains reported below all come from one sample, sequenced in a study of response to subunit inactivated influenza vaccine. TCRdb processed the RT-PCR reads anew with MiXCR; each CDR3 protein has one entry. The table lists more than 400,000 distinct CDR3 sequences, roughly 7.6% of them singletons. Here the sequenced sample was PBMCs from blood, taken around 2 years after vaccination. The source is a man aged 50-75 years who received an inactivated influenza vaccine.

This clonotype has a handful of counts. The rearrangement links TRBV4-2 to TRBJ2-3; 8 nucleotides align to TRBD2. The CDR3 sequence is 16 residues long. The germline V gene has CDR1 LGHNA and CDR2 YNFKEQ. V gave up 1 base and J gave up 8 bases; unmatched junction bases: 11. The CDR3 DNA reads as TGTGCCAGCAGCCAAGGTGACGGGGGGGCCGACGGTACGCAGTATTTT. Protein product: CASSQGDGGADGTQYF.

V and J are TRBV12-3 or TRBV12-4 and TRBJ1-5, with 11 bases matching TRBD1. The CDR3 is 15 amino acids. The ends lost 5 bases at V and 5 bases at J; junction bases unmatched: 5. CDR3 residues: CASSPGQGVDQPQHF. Written as DNA, the CDR3 is TGTGCCAGCAGTCCGGGACAGGGGGTCGATCAGCCCCAGCATTTT.

The chain carries TRBV3-1 and TRBJ2-5; D unclear. This CDR3 is built from 14 residues. V lost 0 bases and J lost 3, with 8 bases in between. The V gene's germline CDR1 is LGHDT and CDR2 YNNKEL (reference sequence). The DNA of the CDR3 is TGTGCCAGCAGCCAAGATAATCTGAAAGAGACCCAGTACTTC. Protein sequence: CASSQDNLKETQYF.

This clonotype was observed a few times. The rearrangement joins TRBV9 to TRBJ2-3, with 9 bases aligning to TRBD2. In germline, CDR1 is SGDLS, CDR2 YYNGEE. The CDR3 spans 17 residues. V lost 1 base to trimming and J lost 4 bases; unmatched junction nucleotides: 10. CDR3 in DNA: TGTGCCAGCAGCGTAAGGGCTAGCGGGATTCACTCAGATACGCAGTATTTT. It specifies CASSVRASGIHSDTQYF.

This clonotype has a handful of counts. The genes are TRBV28 and TRBJ2-1, with 8 bases aligning to TRBD2. After removal of 11 bases from V and 7 bases from J, the junction contained 16 bases not matched to a gene. This CDR3 has 15 residues. CDR1 and CDR2 (germline): MDHEN, SYDVKM. The CDR3 reads CASRSWASGRNEQFF. CDR3 nucleotides: TGTGCCTCCAGATCGTGGGCTAGCGGGCGAAATGAGCAGTTCTTC.

The chain links TRBV20-1 to TRBJ2-7, with 7 positions matching TRBD2. CDR1 is DFQATT and CDR2 is SNEGSKA in the germline V gene (reference sequence). J was trimmed by 2 bases and V by 6 bases; bases with no gene match: 7. CDR3 length: 13 residues. The CDR3 reads CSAGRAGAYEQYF. CDR3 nucleotides: TGCAGTGCGGGCAGGGCGGGAGCCTACGAGCAGTACTTC.

The chain is built from TRBV5-1 and TRBJ2-2, with D perhaps TRBD2 (5 bases). Between the trimmed V and J ends, which lost 2 bases and 13 bases, there was a span of 21 bases. From germline, CDR1 is SGHRS and CDR2 YFSETQ. The CDR3 consists of 15 residues. The CDR3 reads CASSFRTHVSGMLFF. Here the CDR3 DNA reads TGCGCCAGCAGCTTCAGGACGCACGTTTCGGGGATGCTGTTTTTT.

The chain is built from TRBV12-3 or TRBV12-4 and TRBJ2-4; TRBD1 agrees at 10 bases. The CDR3 is 18 residues long. J lost 2 bases, V lost 3 bases, and 10 bases had no gene match. CDR3 coding DNA: TGTGCCAGCAGTTTCTCGCACCGGGACAGGGGAACCAAAAACATTCAGTACTTC. Translated, it gives CASSFSHRDRGTKNIQYF.

This clonotype has only a few counts. CDR3 loop: CASSLGGSQNIQYF. The CDR3 DNA reads as TGCGCCAGCAGCTTAGGGGGCAGCCAAAACATTCAGTACTTC. The chain carries TRBV5-1 and TRBJ2-4; TRBD1 agrees at 7 bases. Trimming removed 2 bases from V and 5 bases from J; junction bases left unmatched: 4. The CDR3 is made up of 14 amino acids. Germline V gene sequence: CDR1 SGHRS, CDR2 YFSETQ. The variable domain in full, completed from reference TRBV5-1 and TRBJ2-4, reads KAGVTQTPRYLIKTRGQQVTLSCSPISGHRSVSWYQQTPGQGLQFLFEYFSETQRNKGNFPGRFSGRQFSNSRSEMNVSTLELGDSALYLCASSLGGSQNIQYFGAGTRLSVL.

This clonotype has a count of ten or more. The V gene is TRBV28, the J gene TRBJ1-5; 7 bases map to TRBD1. CDR1 is MDHEN and CDR2 is SYDVKM in the germline V gene. The ends lost 6 bases at V and 6 bases at J; junction bases unmatched: 11. The CDR3 loop spans 15 amino acids. This CDR3 reads CASSPQTGRFQPQHF. Written as DNA, the CDR3 is TGTGCCAGCAGCCCTCAGACAGGGCGGTTTCAGCCCCAGCATTTT. Filled out from reference TRBV28 and TRBJ1-5, the complete variable domain reads DVKVTQSSRYLVKRTGEKVFLECVQDMDHENMFWYRQDPGLGLRLIYFSYDVKMKEKGDIPEGYSVSREKKERFSLILESASTNQTSMYLCASSPQTGRFQPQHFGDGTRLSIL.

The chain recombines TRBV7-6 with TRBJ2-3, with a weak D call TRBD2 (6 bases). CDR3 size: 16 residues. The germline V gene has CDR1 SGHVS and CDR2 FNYEAQ. The germline V and J ends were trimmed by 2 bases and 6 bases, with 18 bases remaining between them. The CDR3 DNA reads TGTGCCAGCAGCTTACCTCCGGGAGCGAGCAGGGATACGCAGTATTTT. Protein product: CASSLPPGASRDTQYF. Combining the CDR3 with reference TRBV7-6 and TRBJ2-3 gives the whole variable domain GAGVSQSPRYKVTKRGQDVALRCDPISGHVSLYWYRQALGQGPEFLTYFNYEAQQDKSGLPNDRFSAERPEGSISTLTIQRTEQRDSAMYRCASSLPPGASRDTQYFGPGTRLTVL.

This clonotype was counted many times. The rearrangement uses TRBV12-3 or TRBV12-4 and TRBJ2-1; 14 bases match TRBD2. After removal of 6 bases from V and 6 bases from J, the junction contained 7 bases not matched to a gene. The CDR3 spans 16 residues. The CDR3 region is CASRTTSGGGTNEQFF. The CDR3 DNA follows: TGTGCCAGCAGGACGACTAGCGGGGGGGGGACCAATGAGCAGTTCTTC.

This clonotype showed up just a few times. V is TRBV12-3 or TRBV12-4 and J is TRBJ2-2; TRBD1 matches 7 bases. The trim removed 7 bases at V and 0 bases at J, leaving 2 bases unmatched. The CDR3 consists of 14 residues. The CDR3: CASKGQSNTGELFF. The CDR3 DNA is TGTGCCAGCAAGGGACAGTCGAACACCGGGGAGCTGTTTTTT.

This clonotype was recorded at least ten times. The gene calls are TRBV12-3 or TRBV12-4 and TRBJ1-1; 8 bases match TRBD1. V gave up 3 bases and J gave up 4 bases; unmatched junction bases: 7. The CDR3 loop spans 15 amino acids. The CDR3 sequence is CASSFAGGGGTEAFF. CDR3 DNA sequence: TGTGCCAGCAGTTTCGCAGGGGGCGGTGGCACTGAAGCTTTCTTT.

CDR3 protein: CSARDLRGRGETQYF. DNA for the CDR3: TGCAGTGCTAGAGATCTAAGGGGGCGCGGGGAGACCCAGTACTTC. V is TRBV20-1 and J is TRBJ2-5, with 7 nucleotides matching TRBD1. CDR3 size: 15 residues. Germline V gene data show CDR1 as DFQATT and CDR2 as SNEGSKA (reference sequence). J gave up 5 bases and V 0 bases, and 9 bases lay outside the gene matches.

The table lists this clonotype with a few counts. The chain links TRBV5-1 to TRBJ2-5; D uncertain. This CDR3 is 13 amino acids long. The V end was cut by 4 bases, the J end by 5 bases, with 12 bases between. Germline lookup yields CDR1 SGHRS and CDR2 YFSETQ. CDR3 sequence (DNA): TGCGCCAGCAGCCCCTTAGTGTGGGAGACCCAGTACTTC. It yields the protein CASSPLVWETQYF.

This clonotype has a count of ten or more. The J gene is TRBJ2-7, the V gene TRBV5-1; D is unresolved. This CDR3 spans 14 amino acids. Germline CDR1 SGHRS, CDR2 YFSETQ. Trimming pared 0 bases from V and 2 bases from J, leaving 9 bases between. The CDR3 reads CASSLDPGPYEQYF. The CDR3 nucleotides read TGCGCCAGCAGCTTGGATCCCGGTCCCTACGAGCAGTACTTC.

This clonotype has just a few counts. The chain links TRBV5-8 to TRBJ2-1; no clear D gene. With 5 bases removed from V and 4 bases from J, the gap between germline ends came to 10 bases. The CDR3 loop spans 13 amino acids. The germline V gene encodes CDR1 SGHTS and CDR2 YDEGEE. In DNA, the CDR3 is TGTGCCAGCAGTCCCGGACGGTACAATGAGCAGTTCTTC. The encoded protein is CASSPGRYNEQFF. The whole variable domain, filled in from reference TRBV5-8 and TRBJ2-1, reads EAGVTQSPTHLIKTRGQQATLRCSPISGHTSVYWYQQALGLGLQFLLWYDEGEERNRGNFPPRFSGRQFPNYSSELNVNALELEDSALYLCASSPGRYNEQFFGPGTRLTVL.

This clonotype was seen a few times. The CDR3 DNA is TGTGCCAGCTCACCCCCGGCGGGACTGAACACTGAAGCTTTCTTT. Protein: CASSPPAGLNTEAFF. The chain carries TRBV18 and TRBJ1-1, with a tentative D call TRBD1 (5 bases). Germline CDR1 is KGHSH and CDR2 is LQKENI. V was cut by 3 bases and J by 0 bases, with 11 bases left in between. The CDR3 runs to 15 residues.

This clonotype was counted many times. The V and J genes are TRBV5-1 and TRBJ1-4; 9 bases line up with TRBD1. Germline-derived CDR1 and CDR2 are SGHRS and YFSETQ. Trimming cost V 4 bases and J 4 bases; bases outside gene matches: 8. The CDR3 covers 16 residues. The CDR3 DNA sequence: TGCGCCAGCAGCGAACAGGGGGCGCGTGGTAATGAAAAACTGTTTTTT. Its translation is CASSEQGARGNEKLFF.